A selection of T cell receptor beta chains follows, all from one sample in a study of CD8+CD57+ T cells in acquired aplastic anemia. TCRdb re-called the reads through MiXCR, storing one row per CDR3 protein. The sample lists around 170,000 distinct CDR3 sequences; approximately 49% were seen once. The sample taken for sequencing was sorted CD4+, CD8+, or CD8+CD57+ T cells (not recorded which) from PBMCs. These receptors were obtained from a human donor in good health. The CDR3 runs from the conserved cysteine through the conserved F or W. D genes are given only for firm matches. Clone size is given for some rows only: seen once, a few or many times, or a class if the clone is expanded.

d_gene: TRBD2
abundance: NA
j_gene: TRBJ2-1
v_gene: TRBV19
CDR3nt: TGTGCCAGTAGTAACCCCGGGACTACCAATGAGCAGTTCTTC
CDR3aa: CASSNPGTTNEQFF

d_gene: NA
abundance: few
j_gene: TRBJ2-5
v_gene: TRBV24-1
CDR3nt: TGTGCCACCAGTGACTCATCCCGGGGGTCAGAGACCCAGTACTTC
CDR3aa: CATSDSSRGSETQYF

d_gene: TRBD2
abundance: few
j_gene: TRBJ2-1
v_gene: TRBV15
CDR3nt: TGTGCCACCAGCAAAACTAGCGGGGGGGCCAATGAGCAGTTCTTC
CDR3aa: CATSKTSGGANEQFF

d_gene: TRBD1
abundance: many
j_gene: TRBJ2-7
v_gene: TRBV7-2
CDR3nt: TGTGCCAGCAGCCAAAGGGACAGGGATTACGAGCAGTACTTC
CDR3aa: CASSQRDRDYEQYF

d_gene: TRBD1
abundance: NA
j_gene: TRBJ1-2
v_gene: TRBV7-2
CDR3nt: TGTGCCAGCAGCCCCAGGACAGGGGGCGCGGTAGGCTACACCTTC
CDR3aa: CASSPRTGGAVGYTF

d_gene: NA
abundance: many
j_gene: TRBJ1-1
v_gene: TRBV19
CDR3nt: TGTGCCAGTAGTATTGGGACCCCGAACACTGAAGCTTTCTTT
CDR3aa: CASSIGTPNTEAFF

d_gene: TRBD2
abundance: NA
j_gene: TRBJ2-5
v_gene: TRBV20-1
CDR3nt: TGCAGTGCTACAAGAGGGGGGACTAGCGGGAGGGCCCAAGAGACCCAGTACTTC
CDR3aa: CSATRGGTSGRAQETQYF

d_gene: TRBD2
abundance: once
j_gene: TRBJ2-2
v_gene: TRBV25-1
CDR3nt: TGCGCCAGCAGTGGGTTGGGAGGGCTACCGAACACCGGGGAGCTGTTTTTT
CDR3aa: CASSGLGGLPNTGELFF

d_gene: TRBD1
abundance: many
j_gene: TRBJ1-2
v_gene: TRBV11-2
CDR3nt: TGTGCCAGCAGCCCATCACAGGGGGCGCGGTATGGCTACACCTTC
CDR3aa: CASSPSQGARYGYTF

d_gene: NA
abundance: NA
j_gene: TRBJ2-2
v_gene: TRBV9
CDR3nt: TGTGCCAGCAGGGGCGGGAAAGGCACCGGGGAGCTGTTTTTT
CDR3aa: CASRGGKGTGELFF

d_gene: NA
abundance: many
j_gene: TRBJ2-3
v_gene: TRBV5-1
CDR3nt: TGCGCCAGCAGCTTACAGGGAATAGCCGTCGGAGATACGCAGTATTTT
CDR3aa: CASSLQGIAVGDTQYF

d_gene: TRBD2
abundance: NA
j_gene: TRBJ2-1
v_gene: TRBV20-1
CDR3nt: TGCAGTGCCACCCCTAGCGGCCCCTACAATGAACAGTTCTTC
CDR3aa: CSATPSGPYNEQFF

d_gene: NA
abundance: NA
j_gene: TRBJ2-3
v_gene: TRBV24-1
CDR3nt: TGTGCCACCGGATCGACCCTTCTCCCCCAAGATACGCAGTATTTT
CDR3aa: CATGSTLLPQDTQYF

d_gene: TRBD2
abundance: many
j_gene: TRBJ2-1
v_gene: TRBV25-1
CDR3nt: TGTGCCAGCAGTGAATGGTCTAGCGGGAACAATGAGCAGTTCTTC
CDR3aa: CASSEWSSGNNEQFF

d_gene: NA
abundance: NA
j_gene: TRBJ2-3
v_gene: TRBV20-1
CDR3nt: TGCAGTGCGCGGACAGGCACAGATACGCAGTATTTT
CDR3aa: CSARTGTDTQYF

d_gene: TRBD2
abundance: many
j_gene: TRBJ2-3
v_gene: TRBV6-1
CDR3nt: TGTGCCAGCAGTGGCCCAGCGGGAGGGCCGGATACGCAGTATTTT
CDR3aa: CASSGPAGGPDTQYF

d_gene: NA
abundance: NA
j_gene: TRBJ2-7
v_gene: TRBV20-1
CDR3nt: TGCAGTGCTAGGCCCCTTAGAGGCTACGAGCAGTACTTC
CDR3aa: CSARPLRGYEQYF

d_gene: NA
abundance: few
j_gene: TRBJ2-7
v_gene: TRBV7-9
CDR3nt: TGTGCCAGCAGCTTTACTACCGGGGCCTACGAGCAGTACTTC
CDR3aa: CASSFTTGAYEQYF

d_gene: TRBD1
abundance: once
j_gene: TRBJ1-2
v_gene: TRBV5-1
CDR3nt: TGCGCCAGCAGCGGGACGGCGACAGGGCTTGGCTACACCTTC
CDR3aa: CASSGTATGLGYTF

d_gene: NA
abundance: many
j_gene: TRBJ1-6
v_gene: TRBV9
CDR3nt: TGTGCCAGCAGCCCAACAGTGAATTCACCCCTCCACTTT
CDR3aa: CASSPTVNSPLHF

d_gene: NA
abundance: NA
j_gene: TRBJ2-7
v_gene: TRBV6-1
CDR3nt: TGTGCCAGCTACCCGGCCTCAACGGGCGAGCAGTACTTC
CDR3aa: CASYPASTGEQYF

d_gene: NA
abundance: many
j_gene: TRBJ1-2
v_gene: TRBV25-1
CDR3nt: TGTGCCAGCAGTACTGATATCTATGGCTACACCTTC
CDR3aa: CASSTDIYGYTF

d_gene: NA
abundance: NA
j_gene: TRBJ2-1
v_gene: TRBV2
CDR3nt: TGTGCCAGCAGTACTGCGACTAGAAATGAGCAGTTCTTC
CDR3aa: CASSTATRNEQFF

d_gene: TRBD1
abundance: NA
j_gene: TRBJ1-5
v_gene: TRBV5-1
CDR3nt: TGCGCCAGCAGCAAAGGACAGGGTGAACATCGGAATCAGCCCCAGCATTTT
CDR3aa: CASSKGQGEHRNQPQHF

d_gene: NA
abundance: NA
j_gene: TRBJ2-2
v_gene: TRBV13
CDR3nt: TGTGCCAGCAGCTCGTCTTCTCGGGGGGCACCGGGCTACTCCGGGGAGCTGTTTTTT
CDR3aa: CASSSSSRGAPGYSGELFF

d_gene: NA
abundance: NA
j_gene: TRBJ1-1
v_gene: TRBV7-9
CDR3nt: TGTGCCAGCAGTAGAGGAGAGGCTGAAGCTTTCTTT
CDR3aa: CASSRGEAEAFF

d_gene: NA
abundance: NA
j_gene: TRBJ2-3
v_gene: TRBV2
CDR3nt: TGTGCCAGCAGCTACGATAACAGGGCGGCTAGCACAGATACGCAGTATTTT
CDR3aa: CASSYDNRAASTDTQYF

d_gene: NA
abundance: many
j_gene: TRBJ1-2
v_gene: TRBV6-5
CDR3nt: TGTGCCAGCAGTTACTCGGCAGGGAGTAACTATGGCTACACCTTC
CDR3aa: CASSYSAGSNYGYTF

d_gene: TRBD1
abundance: many
j_gene: TRBJ2-7
v_gene: TRBV7-8
CDR3nt: TGTGCCAGCAGCGCGGGACAGGGGAAACACTACGAGCAGTACTTC
CDR3aa: CASSAGQGKHYEQYF

d_gene: NA
abundance: NA
j_gene: TRBJ1-3
v_gene: TRBV14
CDR3nt: TGTGCCAGCAGCCAAGTACTAGGCGGAAACACCATATATTTT
CDR3aa: CASSQVLGGNTIYF

d_gene: NA
abundance: many
j_gene: TRBJ2-7
v_gene: TRBV11-3
CDR3nt: TGTGCCAGCAGCTTAGGGACAACCTACGAGCAGTACTTC
CDR3aa: CASSLGTTYEQYF

d_gene: NA
abundance: few
j_gene: TRBJ1-1
v_gene: TRBV30
CDR3nt: TGTGCCTGGAGTTACGGGATGAACACTGAAGCTTTCTTT
CDR3aa: CAWSYGMNTEAFF